A selection of T cell receptor beta chains follows, all from one sample in a study of blood T cell repertoires in COVID-19. Method: immunoSEQ multiplex PCR; TCRdb's copy keeps in-frame clones and lacks some. The profile shows about 170,000 clones, more than 75% of them singletons. The sequencing input was peripheral blood. The receptors originated from a young man with COVID-19, enrolled during active disease. Each CDR3 is given with its conserved first and last residue. A D gene is named only where the DNA matches it firmly. Size is omitted from some rows. Given values are once, few, many or a class for expanded clones.

TRBV30,-,TRBD1,15,TRBJ2-7,TGTGCCTGGGGGCTTGGGACAGATGGAACCTACGAGCAGTACTTC,CAWGLGTDGTYEQYF
TRBV6-2/TRBV6-3,-,TRBD2,15,TRBJ2-7,TGTGCCAGCAGTTTCTCCGGGACTAGCGGTCTTCAGCAGTACTTC,CASSFSGTSGLQQYF
TRBV24-1,once,TRBD1,20,TRBJ2-1,TGTGCCACCAGTGATCAAATACCGGGACAGGGGGAGAGCTCCTACAATGAGCAGTTCTTC,CATSDQIPGQGESSYNEQFF
TRBV30,-,-,15,TRBJ2-2,TGTGCCTGGAGTTCGGGGGGCTTGAACACCGGGGAGCTGTTTTTT,CAWSSGGLNTGELFF
TRBV28,-,TRBD1,12,TRBJ2-1,TGTGCCAGCAGGGACAGGGTAAATGAGCAGTTCTTC,CASRDRVNEQFF
TRBV7-3,-,-,13,TRBJ2-5,TGTGCCAGCAGCGCCGGGGGGCGAGAGACCCAGTACTTC,CASSAGGRETQYF
TRBV6-5,-,TRBD2,14,TRBJ2-7,TGTGCCAGCAGATTAGCGGGAGATGTGTACGAGCAGTACTTC,CASRLAGDVYEQYF
TRBV9,-,TRBD1,15,TRBJ1-2,TGTGCCAGCAGCCGGACAGGTACCTCTAACTATGGCTACACCTTC,CASSRTGTSNYGYTF
TRBV5-6,many,-,14,TRBJ1-6,TGTGCCAGCAGCTTGGCCGGGTATAATTCACCCCTCCACTTT,CASSLAGYNSPLHF
TRBV7-6,-,-,18,TRBJ1-3,TGTGCCAGCAGCTTAGGGTTCAGCTACACTAACTCTGGAAACACCATATATTTT,CASSLGFSYTNSGNTIYF
TRBV12-1,-,-,13,TRBJ1-5,TGTGCCCCAGGACAGATTAGCAATCAGCCCCAGCATTTT,CAPGQISNQPQHF
TRBV2,-,TRBD1,14,TRBJ2-7,TGTGCCAGCAGGTCCAGGGGGAGCTCCTACGAGCAGTACTTC,CASRSRGSSYEQYF
TRBV5-8,-,-,13,TRBJ1-6,TGTGCCAGCAGCCCATGGTGGGAGGTGGGCCCCCACTTT,CASSPWWEVGPHF
TRBV9,once,TRBD2,15,TRBJ2-2,TGTGCCAGCAGCGCCCTAGCGGGCCGCACCGGGGAGCTGTTTTTT,CASSALAGRTGELFF
TRBV9,-,-,13,TRBJ1-6,TGTGCCAGCAGCGTAGCTTCGGGAGCACCCCTCCACTTT,CASSVASGAPLHF
TRBV27,-,TRBD2,18,TRBJ2-1,TGTGCCAGCAGTTTAGGGCTAGCGGGACTGACATCCTACAATGAGCAGTTCTTC,CASSLGLAGLTSYNEQFF
TRBV6-2/TRBV6-3,-,-,14,TRBJ1-5,TGTGCCAGCAATTACGAAGGGGCGCGGGGGCCCCAGCATTTT,CASNYEGARGPQHF
TRBV30,-,-,10,TRBJ1-2,TGTGCCTGGTTGAGAGGTGGCTACACCTTC,CAWLRGGYTF
TRBV28,-,TRBD1,14,TRBJ2-5,TGTGCCAGCAGCTTATCATACAGGGGAGAGACCCAGTACTTC,CASSLSYRGETQYF
TRBV18,-,-,13,TRBJ1-3,TGTGCCAGCTCACCCGGGACAGGAAACACCATATATTTT,CASSPGTGNTIYF
TRBV5-4,-,TRBD1,15,TRBJ2-7,TGTGCCAGCAGCTTCGGACAGGCCGGGGCCTACGAGCAGTACTTC,CASSFGQAGAYEQYF
TRBV19,few,TRBD1,15,TRBJ2-7,TGTGCCAGTAGTATGGGGACAGGGATTCCCTACGAGCAGTACTTC,CASSMGTGIPYEQYF
TRBV11-2,-,TRBD2,15,TRBJ2-7,TGTGCCAGCAGCTTAGAGGGGGGGAGCTCCTACGAGCAGTACTTC,CASSLEGGSSYEQYF
TRBV7-2,few,-,13,TRBJ2-7,TGTGCCAGCAGCTTCAGGTTTCAGGACGAGCAGTACTTC,CASSFRFQDEQYF
TRBV18,-,-,15,TRBJ2-7,TGTGCCAGCTCACTCGAGGGACTGCCCACCTACGAGCAGTACTTC,CASSLEGLPTYEQYF
TRBV21-1,-,-,17,TRBJ2-7,TGTGCCAGCTTTGGGGCGCTCGCACAGGGGTTCCCCTACGAGCAGTACTTC,CASFGALAQGFPYEQYF
TRBV6-2/TRBV6-3,-,-,12,TRBJ1-1,TGTGCCAGCAGTTCTTGGAACACTGAAGCTTTCTTT,CASSSWNTEAFF
TRBV15,-,-,14,TRBJ2-7,TGTGCCACCAGCGGGGCTAGGGGACAAGTGGAGCAGTACTTC,CATSGARGQVEQYF
TRBV24-1,few,TRBD2,19,TRBJ2-3,TGTGCCACCAGTGGAGAGACTAGCGGTGTCTATTCTAGCACAGATACGCAGTATTTT,CATSGETSGVYSSTDTQYF
TRBV25-1,-,-,13,TRBJ2-1,TGTGCCAGCAGTAGCGCCATCTACAATGAGCAGTTCTTC,CASSSAIYNEQFF
TRBV24-1,-,-,12,TRBJ2-1,TGTGCCACCAGGGGCTCTCAAAATGAGCAGTTCTTC,CATRGSQNEQFF
TRBV7-3,medium-sized,-,14,TRBJ2-7,TGTGCCAGCAGCCCCGTCGGGGGGCCCTACGAGCAGTACTTC,CASSPVGGPYEQYF
TRBV16,-,TRBD2,17,TRBJ2-1,TGTGCCAGCAGCCTACATAGCGGGAGGGCGCCTTACAATGAGCAGTTCTTC,CASSLHSGRAPYNEQFF
TRBV5-4,-,-,16,TRBJ2-1,TGTGCCAGCAGCTTGGAGGGGGGGAGCTCCTACAATGAGCAGTTCTTC,CASSLEGGSSYNEQFF
TRBV5-1,-,-,15,TRBJ2-7,TGCGCCAGCAGCCCCCGTCAGGGGGGCACCTACGAGCAGTACTTC,CASSPRQGGTYEQYF
TRBV7-6,-,TRBD2,18,TRBJ2-2,TGTGCCAGCAGCCGGGGACTAGCGGGAGGCATATCTCCCGGGGAGCTGTTTTTT,CASSRGLAGGISPGELFF
TRBV25-1,-,-,14,TRBJ1-1,TGTGCCAGCAGTAAAGACACAACAGGAACTGAAGCTTTCTTT,CASSKDTTGTEAFF
TRBV12-3/TRBV12-4,-,-,12,TRBJ1-1,TGTGCCAGCAGGGCTCTGAACACTGAAGCTTTCTTT,CASRALNTEAFF
TRBV28,-,-,14,TRBJ2-4,TGTGCCAGCAGTTTACAGGGGTCCAAAAACATTCAGTACTTC,CASSLQGSKNIQYF
TRBV9,-,TRBD1,19,TRBJ2-7,TGTGCCAGCAGCGTAGGCATTTCTGGACAGGGGGGCGTCGCCTACGAGCAGTACTTC,CASSVGISGQGGVAYEQYF
TRBV27,once,-,13,TRBJ2-1,TGTGCCAGCAGTAGGACAGAGTACAATGAGCAGTTCTTC,CASSRTEYNEQFF
TRBV6-5,once,-,16,TRBJ2-7,TGTGCCAGCAGTTACTCGAGCAGCCCAGGATCCTACGAGCAGTACTTC,CASSYSSSPGSYEQYF
TRBV28,-,-,15,TRBJ1-4,TGTGCCAGCAGTTTCGTCCCCACACGAGGTGAAAAACTGTTTTTT,CASSFVPTRGEKLFF
TRBV10-3,-,-,14,TRBJ2-3,TGTGCCATCAGCAACGGAGGGTCCACAGATACGCAGTATTTT,CAISNGGSTDTQYF
TRBV19,once,-,15,TRBJ2-2,TGTGCCAGTAAGAGCAACAGGGGAGGCACCGGGGAGCTGTTTTTT,CASKSNRGGTGELFF
TRBV11-2,-,-,12,TRBJ2-7,TGTGCCAGCAGCTCCATCAGTTACGAGCAGTACTTC,CASSSISYEQYF
TRBV4-3,-,-,16,TRBJ2-4,TGCGCCAGCAGCCAAGATCCAGGTTCAGCCAAAAACATTCAGTACTTC,CASSQDPGSAKNIQYF
TRBV19,-,-,15,TRBJ2-7,TGTGCCAGTAGTCTAAAAGCGGACAGCTCCTACGAGCAGTACTTC,CASSLKADSSYEQYF
TRBV27,-,-,16,TRBJ2-3,TGTGCCAGCAGGGAAATTTCAGGGATAAGCACAGATACGCAGTATTTT,CASREISGISTDTQYF
TRBV27,-,TRBD1,14,TRBJ2-7,TGTGCCAGCAGTTTCTCGCGAGGGGGCGACGAGCAGTACTTC,CASSFSRGGDEQYF
TRBV5-1,-,-,15,TRBJ1-5,TGCGCCAGCAAGAAAACCGGGACACCGAATCAGCCCCAGCATTTT,CASKKTGTPNQPQHF
TRBV12-3/TRBV12-4,-,-,13,TRBJ2-7,TGTGCCAGCGGACGGATGGGGGCATCCGGGCAGTACTTC,CASGRMGASGQYF
TRBV5-4,-,-,14,TRBJ2-7,TGTGCCAGCAGCTTAGGACGAGGAGGGTACGAGCAGTACTTC,CASSLGRGGYEQYF
TRBV15,-,-,12,TRBJ2-3,TGTGCCATCGGGGCGGGATCGGATACGCAGTATTTT,CAIGAGSDTQYF
TRBV11-2,once,TRBD1,14,TRBJ2-1,TGTGCCAGCAGGTCGGGACAGAGCTACAATGAGCAGTTCTTC,CASRSGQSYNEQFF
TRBV6-5,-,-,15,TRBJ2-7,TGTGCCAGCAGAAGTCGGACGGGGAATTCCTACGAGCAGTACTTC,CASRSRTGNSYEQYF
TRBV6-5,-,-,15,TRBJ1-2,TGTGCCAGCAGTTACTCGACTAAGCAGGACTATGGCTACACCTTC,CASSYSTKQDYGYTF